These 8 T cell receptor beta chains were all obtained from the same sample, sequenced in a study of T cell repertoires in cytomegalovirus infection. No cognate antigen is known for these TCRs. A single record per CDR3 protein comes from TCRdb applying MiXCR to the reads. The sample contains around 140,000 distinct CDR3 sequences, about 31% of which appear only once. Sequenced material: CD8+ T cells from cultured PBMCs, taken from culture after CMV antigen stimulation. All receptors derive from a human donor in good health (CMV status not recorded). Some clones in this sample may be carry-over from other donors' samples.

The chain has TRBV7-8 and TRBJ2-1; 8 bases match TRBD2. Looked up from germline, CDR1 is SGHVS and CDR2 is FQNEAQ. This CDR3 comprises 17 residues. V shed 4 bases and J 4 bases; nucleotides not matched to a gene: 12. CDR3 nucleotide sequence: TGTGCCAGCAGCTCCGTAGCGGGGTGGGGGGAATACAATGAGCAGTTCTTC. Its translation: CASSSVAGWGEYNEQFF.

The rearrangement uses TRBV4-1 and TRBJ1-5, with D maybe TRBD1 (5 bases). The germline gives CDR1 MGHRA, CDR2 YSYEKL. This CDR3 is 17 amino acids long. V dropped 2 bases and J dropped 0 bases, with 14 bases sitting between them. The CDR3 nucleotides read TGCGCCAGCAGCCAACAGGGACTCGAAAATAGCAATCAGCCCCAGCATTTT. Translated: CASSQQGLENSNQPQHF.

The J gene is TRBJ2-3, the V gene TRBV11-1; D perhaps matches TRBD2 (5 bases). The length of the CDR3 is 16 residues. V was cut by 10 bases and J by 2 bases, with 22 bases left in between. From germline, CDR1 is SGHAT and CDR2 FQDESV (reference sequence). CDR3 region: CATKTSSGLITDTQYF. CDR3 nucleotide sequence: TGTGCCACGAAGACATCCTCGGGATTGATCACAGATACGCAGTATTTT.

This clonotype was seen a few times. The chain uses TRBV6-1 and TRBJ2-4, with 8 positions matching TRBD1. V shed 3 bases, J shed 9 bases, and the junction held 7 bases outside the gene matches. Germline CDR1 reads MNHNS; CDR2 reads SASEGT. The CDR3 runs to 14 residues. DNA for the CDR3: TGTGCCAGCAGTGACAGGACAGGGCAGCGCATTCAGTACTTC. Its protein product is CASSDRTGQRIQYF.

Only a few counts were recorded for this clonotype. CDR3 DNA sequence: TGTGCCAGCGCTACGTCGGAATCTAGCTACACTGAAGCTTTCTTT. This encodes CASATSESSYTEAFF. V is TRBV6-8 and J is TRBJ1-1; D not resolved. Germline CDR1 reads MNHGY; CDR2 reads SAAAGT. This CDR3 is 15 amino acids long. V was clipped by 8 bases and J by 3 bases, with 19 bases between them.

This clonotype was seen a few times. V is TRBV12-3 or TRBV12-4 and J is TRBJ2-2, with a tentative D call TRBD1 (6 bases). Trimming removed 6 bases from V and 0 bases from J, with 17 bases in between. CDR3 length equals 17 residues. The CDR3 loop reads CASRPTMDSSNTGELFF. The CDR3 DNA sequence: TGTGCCAGCAGACCTACCATGGACAGTTCGAACACCGGGGAGCTGTTTTTT.

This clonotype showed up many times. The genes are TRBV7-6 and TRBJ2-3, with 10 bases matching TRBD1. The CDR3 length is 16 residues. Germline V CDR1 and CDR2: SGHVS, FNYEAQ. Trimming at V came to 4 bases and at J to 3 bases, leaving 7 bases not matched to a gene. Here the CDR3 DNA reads TGTGCCAGCAGCTCAAGGGGGGACAGGGGTACAGATACGCAGTATTTT. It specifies CASSSRGDRGTDTQYF.

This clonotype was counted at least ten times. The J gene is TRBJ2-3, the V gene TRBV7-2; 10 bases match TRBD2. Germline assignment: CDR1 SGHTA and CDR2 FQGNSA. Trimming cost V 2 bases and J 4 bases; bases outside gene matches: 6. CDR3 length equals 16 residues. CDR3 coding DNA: TGTGCCAGCAGCTTATTAGCGGGGGGCCGTGCAGATACGCAGTATTTT. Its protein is CASSLLAGGRADTQYF.